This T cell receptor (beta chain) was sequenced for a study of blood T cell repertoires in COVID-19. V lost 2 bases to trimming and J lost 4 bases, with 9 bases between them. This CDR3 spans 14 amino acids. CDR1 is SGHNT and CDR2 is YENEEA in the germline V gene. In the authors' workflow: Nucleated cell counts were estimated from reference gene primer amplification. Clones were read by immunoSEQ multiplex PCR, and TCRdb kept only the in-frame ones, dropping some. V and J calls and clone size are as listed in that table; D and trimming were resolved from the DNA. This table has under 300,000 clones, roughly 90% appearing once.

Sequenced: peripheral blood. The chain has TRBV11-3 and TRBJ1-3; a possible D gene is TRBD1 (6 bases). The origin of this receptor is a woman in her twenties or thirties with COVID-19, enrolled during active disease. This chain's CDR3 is CASSLTGTGNTIYF. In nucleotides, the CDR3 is TGTGCCAGCAGCTTAACCGGGACAGGAAACACCATATATTTT.